This entry features one T cell receptor (beta chain) sequence. This record comes from a study of PD-L1 blockade in urothelial cancer. At the level of the study: Patients commenced intravenous atezolizumab, 1,200 mg every 3 weeks, in 2014. Chemotherapy regimens numbering 0 to 3 had been given to patients. Blood analysis took place 3 weeks (second dose) and 6 weeks after treatment start. A median of about 140,000 T cells was found in the blood samples.

Time point given: pretreatment peripheral blood. Sequencing was performed with immunoSEQ multiplex PCR; in TCRdb, only in-frame clones are kept and a portion is missing. The sample lists tens of thousands of clones, 84% seen once, with less than 1.5% in the top ten. The V end was cut by 1 base, the J end by 3 bases, with 5 bases between. The CDR3 covers 13 residues. Germline V CDR1 and CDR2: SGHVS, FNYEAQ. The chain uses TRBV7-6 and TRBJ2-3; D ambiguous. This TCR derives from a man between 50 and 59 years old with urothelial cancer. The source was PBMCs, collected around atezolizumab (anti-PD-L1) treatment. This chain's CDR3 is CASSLGRTDTQYF. The CDR3 DNA follows: TGTGCCAGCAGCTTAGGTAGAACAGATACGCAGTATTTT.